A single sample is the source of the 3 T cell receptor beta chains below, sequenced in a study of blood T cell repertoires in COVID-19. Profiling relied on immunoSEQ multiplex PCR, and the TCRdb table lists in-frame clones only, not all of them. The data show approximately 150,000 clones, around 89% seen once. The sample was peripheral blood. The receptors here all came from a human donor with COVID-19, enrolled during active disease. The donor label of this sample is uncertain.

The chain uses TRBV5-1 and TRBJ1-1; D might be TRBD1 (6 bases). The CDR3 is 14 residues long. V was clipped by 0 bases and J by 1 base, with 7 bases between them. CDR1 is SGHRS and CDR2 is YFSETQ in the germline V gene. CDR3 coding DNA: TGCGCCAGCAGCTTGGAGGGGGAGAACACTGAAGCTTTCTTT. Translated, it gives CASSLEGENTEAFF.

Notes on this clone: The sample has other DNA sequences that encode this CDR3 too. This chain uses TRBV18 with TRBJ1-2; 10 bases fit TRBD1. The CDR3 is 14 amino acids. Unmatched junction bases numbered 2, after V lost 2 bases and J lost 5 bases. Per the germline V gene, CDR1 is KGHSH and CDR2 is LQKENI. In DNA, the CDR3 is TGTGCCAGCTCACCAAGGACAGGGGGGTATGGCTACACCTTC. Translated, it gives CASSPRTGGYGYTF.

The chain carries TRBV11-2 and TRBJ1-2; TRBD1 is a possible D gene (5 bases). The germline V gene has CDR1 SGHAT and CDR2 FQNNGV. V was cut by 0 bases and J by 0 bases, with 5 bases left in between. This CDR3 is built from 14 residues. This CDR3 is CASSLDRANYGYTF. The CDR3 DNA reads TGTGCCAGCAGCTTAGACAGGGCTAACTATGGCTACACCTTC. Full variable domain (rest looked up from reference TRBV11-2 and TRBJ1-2): EAGVAQSPRYKIIEKRQSVAFWCNPISGHATLYWYQQILGQGPKLLIQFQNNGVVDDSQLPKDRFSAERLKGVDSTLKIQPAKLEDSAVYLCASSLDRANYGYTFGSGTRLTVV.